Below are 31 T cell receptor beta chains sequenced from a single sample in a study of post-analysis software for immune sequencing data. Study-level results: About five TRBV segments (TRBV5-6, TRBV5-1 and TRBV20-1 among them) occurred more frequently in patients than in controls.

These receptors have no known antigen. Unique molecular identifiers tagged the TCR beta cDNA libraries. TCRdb used MiXCR to reprocess the PCR reads, holding one entry per CDR3 protein. The sample lists 750,000 to 950,000 distinct CDR3 sequences; approximately 50% were seen once. The sample was blood. The receptors come from a girl aged 10 to 17 with multiple sclerosis.

The chain uses TRBV5-1 and TRBJ2-3; no firm D call. Trimming took 7 bases from V and 0 from J, leaving 15 bases between them. This CDR3 is built from 15 residues. CDR1 and CDR2 (germline): SGHRS, YFSETQ. CDR3 residues: CASAPDSPSTDTQYF. DNA for the CDR3: TGCGCCAGCGCCCCGGATTCTCCTAGCACAGATACGCAGTATTTT.

This clonotype has only a few counts. The chain joins TRBV29-1 to TRBJ1-1; D uncertain. Germline V gives CDR1 SQVTM, CDR2 ANQGSEA. The CDR3 has 14 residues. Between the trimmed V and J ends, which lost 6 bases and 7 bases, there was a span of 21 bases. CDR3 residues: CSVSGRLSVIEAFF. The DNA for the CDR3 is TGCAGCGTCAGTGGACGACTCTCTGTGATTGAAGCTTTCTTT.

This clonotype was observed a few times. The chain combines TRBV9 with TRBJ1-2; a weak D match, TRBD1 (6 bases). Trimming took off 2 bases at V and 1 base at J, with 12 bases between the two ends. The CDR3 totals 15 residues. Looked up from germline, CDR1 is SGDLS and CDR2 is YYNGEE. This CDR3 reads CASSVTGRGNYGYTF. In DNA form, the CDR3 reads TGTGCCAGCAGCGTCACAGGGAGGGGTAACTATGGCTACACCTTC.

The chain combines TRBV7-2 with TRBJ1-1; D is unresolved. CDR3 size: 10 residues. Trimming shortened V by 6 bases and J by 10 bases, and 9 bases separated the two germline ends. Germline V lookup: CDR1 SGHTA, CDR2 FQGNSA. DNA for the CDR3: TGTGCCAGCAGTTTGGGGAGAGCTTTCTTT. Its protein is CASSLGRAFF.

The chain couples TRBV10-3 to TRBJ2-5; no clear D gene. Germline loops: CDR1 ENHRY, CDR2 SYGVKD. This CDR3 spans 14 amino acids. V dropped 0 bases and J dropped 5 bases, with 10 bases sitting between them. The DNA of the CDR3 is TGTGCCATCAGTGAGTCGAGCGTAATTGAGACCCAGTACTTC. This codes for CAISESSVIETQYF.

The CDR3 reads CASNGGYNQPQHF. CDR3 DNA sequence: TGTGCCAGCAACGGAGGGTACAATCAGCCCCAGCATTTT. V gene TRBV7-2 combines with J gene TRBJ1-5; D unresolved. Germline V gene data show CDR1 as SGHTA and CDR2 as FQGNSA. The length of the CDR3 is 13 residues. V lost 7 bases, J lost 3 bases, and 10 bases lay in between.

The V gene is TRBV29-1, the J gene TRBJ1-4; maybe TRBD1 (5 bases). The length of the CDR3 is 13 residues. V was cut by 3 bases and J by 10 bases, with 15 bases left in between. Germline CDR1 and CDR2: SQVTM and ANQGSEA. The DNA of the CDR3 is TGCAGCGTTGAGGGTCAGGGAGGCGGAAAACTGTTTTTT. This encodes CSVEGQGGGKLFF.

The chain joins TRBV20-1 to TRBJ2-4, with D perhaps matching TRBD2 (6 bases). The CDR3 extends over 15 amino acids. The germline V gene encodes CDR1 DFQATT and CDR2 SNEGSKA (reference sequence). For the CDR3, the DNA is TGCAGCCCTAGGAGGGCAGGCCTTGATGTGGACATTCAGTACTTC. Its protein is CSPRRAGLDVDIQYF.

The CDR3 here is CASRSDRQGGYNEQFF. The CDR3 coding sequence is TGTGCCAGCAGATCCGACCGACAGGGGGGTTACAATGAGCAGTTCTTC. The chain links TRBV12-3 or TRBV12-4 to TRBJ2-1, with 9 bases fitting TRBD1. The CDR3 runs to 16 residues. Trimming took 6 bases from V and 4 from J; bases not matched to a gene: 10.

This chain uses TRBV29-1 with TRBJ2-7, with TRBD2 matching 7 bases. V was pared by 5 bases and J by 0 bases, with 10 bases of the junction left unmatched. The CDR3 sequence is 15 residues long. The germline V gene has CDR1 SQVTM and CDR2 ANQGSEA. This CDR3 is CSVRVSGPSSYEQYF. CDR3 nucleotides: TGCAGCGTTCGGGTTAGCGGGCCAAGCTCCTACGAGCAGTACTTC.

The chain combines TRBV12-3 or TRBV12-4 with TRBJ2-7; 9 nucleotides match TRBD1. Trimming removed 6 bases from V and 1 base from J; junction bases left unmatched: 10. The CDR3 sequence is 16 residues long. DNA for the CDR3: TGTGCCAGCAGAATTACAGGGGGCGGGGTTTCCTACGAGCAGTACTTC. Translation: CASRITGGGVSYEQYF.

The gene calls are TRBV6-5 and TRBJ2-1; 12 bases map to TRBD2. Germline CDR1 and CDR2: MNHEY and SVGAGI. The CDR3 covers 16 residues. With V trimmed by 7 bases and J by 6 bases, 10 bases remained unmatched. The DNA for the CDR3 is TGTGCCAGCATCCCCCGGTTGACTAGCGGGAGCAATGAGCAGTTCTTC. It translates to CASIPRLTSGSNEQFF.

The chain uses TRBV29-1 and TRBJ2-5; 9 nucleotides match TRBD2. The trim removed 3 bases at V and 2 bases at J, leaving 10 bases unmatched. The CDR3 is made up of 16 amino acids. Germline assignment: CDR1 SQVTM and CDR2 ANQGSEA. The CDR3 sequence: CSVDPWLAGKQETQYF. The DNA for the CDR3 is TGCAGCGTTGATCCCTGGCTAGCGGGAAAACAAGAGACCCAGTACTTC.

The table lists this clonotype with a few counts. The chain recombines TRBV10-3 with TRBJ2-7; weak D call: TRBD2 (5 bases). Germline V gives CDR1 ENHRY, CDR2 SYGVKD. V was trimmed by 8 bases and J by 2 bases, leaving 16 bases between them. The CDR3 has 14 amino acids. The CDR3 loop reads CAIAGLPSTYEQYF. CDR3 in DNA: TGTGCCATCGCCGGACTCCCTTCCACCTACGAGCAGTACTTC.

This clonotype has only a few counts. V is TRBV3-1 and J is TRBJ2-5; D is possibly TRBD1 (5 bases). The DNA end lines up better with TRBJ2-7; the J call may be wrong. The CDR3 consists of 14 residues. Germline CDR1 LGHDT, CDR2 YNNKEL (reference sequence). The CDR3 protein is CASSQSQASYEQYF. CDR3 coding DNA: TGTGCCAGCAGCCAATCACAGGCCTCCTACGAGCAGTACTTC.

The chain joins TRBV20-1 to TRBJ2-3; the D gene could be TRBD1 or TRBD2 (5 bases each). The V gene's germline CDR1 is DFQATT and CDR2 SNEGSKA (reference sequence). V dropped 2 bases and J dropped 6 bases, with 12 bases sitting between them. CDR3 size: 13 residues. The CDR3 nucleotides read TGCAGTGCTAGAAGAGGGGCCGCCGATACGCAGTATTTT. Translating gives CSARRGAADTQYF.

This rearrangement joins TRBV7-2 to TRBJ2-3; D is uncertain. The CDR3 loop spans 16 amino acids. Germline assignment: CDR1 SGHTA and CDR2 FQGNSA. Trimming stripped 5 bases from V and 0 bases from J, with 15 bases between. The CDR3 nucleotides are TGTGCCAGCAGCCCAGTCCCTAGGACGAGCACAGATACGCAGTATTTT. Encoded protein: CASSPVPRTSTDTQYF.

This clonotype occurred a few times. The V and J genes are TRBV5-1 and TRBJ2-5, with TRBD2 matching over 8 bases. The CDR3 is 16 amino acids. The germline CDR1 and CDR2 sequences are SGHRS and YFSETQ. J lost 3 bases, V lost 0 bases, and 7 bases had no gene match. The CDR3 reads CASSLAGGGREETQYF. The CDR3 DNA reads TGCGCCAGCAGCTTGGCTGGCGGGGGGCGGGAAGAGACCCAGTACTTC. Full variable domain (outside the CDR3, taken from reference TRBV5-1 and TRBJ2-5): KAGVTQTPRYLIKTRGQQVTLSCSPISGHRSVSWYQQTPGQGLQFLFEYFSETQRNKGNFPGRFSGRQFSNSRSEMNVSTLELGDSALYLCASSLAGGGREETQYFGPGTRLLVL.

The chain is built from TRBV6-5 and TRBJ2-1; TRBD2 matches 13 bases. V lost 4 bases to trimming and J lost 4 bases; unmatched junction nucleotides: 7. This CDR3 is 17 amino acids long. Germline lookup yields CDR1 MNHEY and CDR2 SVGAGI. CDR3 DNA: TGTGCCAGCAGTTCAGGACTAGCGGGGGCCCCTTACAATGAGCAGTTCTTC. This sequence encodes CASSSGLAGAPYNEQFF.

This rearrangement joins TRBV12-3 or TRBV12-4 to TRBJ2-5, with 9 bases fitting TRBD1. J was trimmed by 0 bases and V by 4 bases; bases with no gene match: 9. CDR3 length: 17 amino acids. This CDR3 is CASSSSGGQGHQETQYF. In DNA, the CDR3 is TGTGCCAGCAGTTCATCTGGGGGACAGGGACACCAAGAGACCCAGTACTTC.

The rearrangement uses TRBV29-1 and TRBJ1-1, with 9 bases identical to TRBD1. This CDR3 spans 15 amino acids. The germline V gene encodes CDR1 SQVTM and CDR2 ANQGSEA. The junction had 3 bases not matched to a gene; V was cut back by 1 base and J by 0 bases. This CDR3 is CSVEGGTGMNTEAFF. The CDR3 nucleotides are TGCAGCGTTGAAGGGGGGACAGGGATGAACACTGAAGCTTTCTTT.

The chain employs TRBV7-9 and TRBJ2-3; TRBD2 agrees at 8 bases. This CDR3 has 14 residues. J gave up 2 bases and V 5 bases, and 3 bases lay outside the gene matches. Germline values: CDR1 SEHNR, CDR2 FQNEAQ (reference sequence). CDR3: CASSRGLDTDTQYF. CDR3 nucleotide sequence: TGTGCCAGCAGCAGGGGACTAGACACAGATACGCAGTATTTT.

The chain carries TRBV5-1 and TRBJ1-1; perhaps TRBD1 as D (5 bases). The CDR3 sequence is 15 residues long. Between the trimmed V and J ends, which lost 4 bases and 0 bases, there was a span of 13 bases. Germline CDR1 SGHRS, CDR2 YFSETQ. CDR3 nucleotides: TGCGCCAGCAGCCTAGAGGGACGGATGAACACTGAAGCTTTCTTT. Its translation: CASSLEGRMNTEAFF.

The rearrangement links TRBV29-1 to TRBJ2-6; the match to TRBD1 covers 7 bases. The last part of the DNA fits TRBJ2-1 better; the J call may be wrong. The CDR3 sequence is 15 residues long. Germline lookup yields CDR1 SQVTM and CDR2 ANQGSEA. CDR3 nucleotides: TGCAGCGTTCTAACCAGTGCCAGGGGGAACAATGAGCAGTTCTTC. This sequence encodes CSVLTSARGNNEQFF.

The V gene is TRBV7-3, the J gene TRBJ2-7; 7 bases match TRBD2. Trimming removed 5 bases from V and 4 bases from J; junction bases left unmatched: 11. Germline-derived CDR1 and CDR2 are SGHTA and FQGTGA. The CDR3 is 15 amino acids. CDR3 amino acids: CASSETHGGSYEQYF. The CDR3 DNA sequence: TGTGCCAGCAGCGAGACCCATGGCGGGAGTTACGAGCAGTACTTC.

The chain couples TRBV3-1 to TRBJ2-5; D remains ambiguous. The V end lost 5 bases, the J end lost 2 bases, and 9 bases lay between the germline ends. The CDR3 has 13 residues. Germline loops: CDR1 LGHDT, CDR2 YNNKEL (reference sequence). The CDR3 here is CASSIQIQETQYF. CDR3 nucleotides: TGTGCCAGCAGCATCCAGATTCAAGAGACCCAGTACTTC.

This clonotype turned up a few times. The rearrangement uses TRBV6-2 or TRBV6-3 and TRBJ2-3; possible D gene TRBD1, 6 bases. The V gene lost 1 base and the J gene lost 4 bases, with 24 bases spanning the gap. CDR1 is MNHEY and CDR2 is SVGEGT in the germline V gene. The CDR3 sequence is 19 residues long. CDR3 nucleotides: TGTGCCAGCAGTTACTTCGATGAGTGGGGACACAACCCCCCAGATACGCAGTATTTT. Protein product: CASSYFDEWGHNPPDTQYF.

The chain uses TRBV20-1 and TRBJ1-1; 10 positions agree with TRBD1. This CDR3 contains 15 residues. CDR1 DFQATT and CDR2 SNEGSKA come from the germline V gene (reference sequence). V lost 5 bases to trimming and J lost 3 bases; unmatched junction nucleotides: 9. The CDR3 sequence: CSAPIPGQGHTEAFF. The CDR3 DNA reads as TGCAGTGCTCCCATCCCGGGACAGGGGCACACTGAAGCTTTCTTT.

This chain joins TRBV28 and TRBJ2-7; D is possibly TRBD1 or TRBD2 (5 bases each). With 7 bases removed from V and 2 bases from J, the gap between germline ends came to 15 bases. The CDR3 has 14 amino acids. Germline lookup yields CDR1 MDHEN and CDR2 SYDVKM. CDR3 nucleotides: TGTGCCAGCAACCTCGGGACGTCGACCTACGAGCAGTACTTC. This sequence encodes CASNLGTSTYEQYF.

The chain is built from TRBV5-1 and TRBJ2-5, with 7 positions matching TRBD1. V trimming: 0 bases; J trimming: 5 bases; junction bases outside the gene matches: 13. The CDR3 spans 17 residues. Germline loops: CDR1 SGHRS, CDR2 YFSETQ. CDR3 amino acids: CASSLARMLSGGETQYF. In DNA, the CDR3 is TGCGCCAGCAGCTTGGCGCGTATGCTGTCAGGGGGTGAGACCCAGTACTTC.

The chain combines TRBV3-1 with TRBJ2-1; the D gene is possibly TRBD2 (5 bases). Between the trimmed V and J ends, which lost 6 bases and 5 bases, there was a span of 17 bases. The germline V gene encodes CDR1 LGHDT and CDR2 YNNKEL (reference sequence). This CDR3 comprises 15 residues. CDR3 amino acids: CASRHQGLAHNEQFF. In DNA form, the CDR3 reads TGTGCCAGCAGGCATCAAGGCCTAGCACACAATGAGCAGTTCTTC.